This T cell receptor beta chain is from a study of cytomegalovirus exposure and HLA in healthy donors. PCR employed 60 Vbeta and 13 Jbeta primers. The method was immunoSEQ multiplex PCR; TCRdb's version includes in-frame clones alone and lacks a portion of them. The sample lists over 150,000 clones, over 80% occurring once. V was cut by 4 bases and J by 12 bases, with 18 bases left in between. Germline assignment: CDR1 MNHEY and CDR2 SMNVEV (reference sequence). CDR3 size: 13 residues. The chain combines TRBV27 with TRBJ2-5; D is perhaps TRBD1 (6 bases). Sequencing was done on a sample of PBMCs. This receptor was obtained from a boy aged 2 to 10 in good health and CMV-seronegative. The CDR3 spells CASSSYRVGPKYF. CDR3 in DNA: TGTGCCAGCAGTTCGTACAGGGTAGGTCCCAAGTACTTC.